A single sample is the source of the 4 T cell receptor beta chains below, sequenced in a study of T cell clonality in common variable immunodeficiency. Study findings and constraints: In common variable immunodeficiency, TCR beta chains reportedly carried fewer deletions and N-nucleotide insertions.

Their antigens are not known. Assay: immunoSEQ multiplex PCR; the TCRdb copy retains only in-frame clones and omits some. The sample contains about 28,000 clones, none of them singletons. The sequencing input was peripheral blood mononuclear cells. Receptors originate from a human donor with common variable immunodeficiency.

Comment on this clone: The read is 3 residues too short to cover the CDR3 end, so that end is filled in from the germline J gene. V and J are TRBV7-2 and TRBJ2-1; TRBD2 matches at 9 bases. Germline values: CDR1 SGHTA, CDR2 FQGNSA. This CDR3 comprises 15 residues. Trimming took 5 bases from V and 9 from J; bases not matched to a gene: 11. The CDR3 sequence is CASSLTSGSGVEQFF. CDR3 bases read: TGTGCCAGCAGCCTGACTAGCGGAAGTGGGGTTGAG.

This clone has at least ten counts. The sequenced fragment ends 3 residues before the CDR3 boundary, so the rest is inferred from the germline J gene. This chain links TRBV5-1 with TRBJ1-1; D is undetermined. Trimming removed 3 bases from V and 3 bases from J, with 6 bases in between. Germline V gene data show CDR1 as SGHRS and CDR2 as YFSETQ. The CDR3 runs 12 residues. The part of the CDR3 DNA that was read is TGCGCCAGCAGCTCGGGGTACACTGAA. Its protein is CASSSGYTE. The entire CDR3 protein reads CASSSGYTEAFF.

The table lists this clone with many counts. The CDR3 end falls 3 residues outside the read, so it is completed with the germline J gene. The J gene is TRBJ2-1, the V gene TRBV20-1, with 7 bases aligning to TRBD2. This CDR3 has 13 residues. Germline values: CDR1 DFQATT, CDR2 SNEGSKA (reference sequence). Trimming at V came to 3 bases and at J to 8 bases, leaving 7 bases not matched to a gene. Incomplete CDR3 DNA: TGCAGTGCTAGGATAGCGGGTCTCGATGAG. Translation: CSARIAGLDE. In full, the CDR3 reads CSARIAGLDEQFF.

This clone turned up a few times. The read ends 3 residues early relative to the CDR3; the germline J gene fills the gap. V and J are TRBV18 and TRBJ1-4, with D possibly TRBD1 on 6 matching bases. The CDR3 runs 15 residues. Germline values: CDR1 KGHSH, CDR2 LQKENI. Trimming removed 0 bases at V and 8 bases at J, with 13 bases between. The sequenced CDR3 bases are TGTGCCAGCTCACCACCGCTTTTAACAGGGGAAAAA. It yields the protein CASSPPLLTGEK. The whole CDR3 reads CASSPPLLTGEKLFF.